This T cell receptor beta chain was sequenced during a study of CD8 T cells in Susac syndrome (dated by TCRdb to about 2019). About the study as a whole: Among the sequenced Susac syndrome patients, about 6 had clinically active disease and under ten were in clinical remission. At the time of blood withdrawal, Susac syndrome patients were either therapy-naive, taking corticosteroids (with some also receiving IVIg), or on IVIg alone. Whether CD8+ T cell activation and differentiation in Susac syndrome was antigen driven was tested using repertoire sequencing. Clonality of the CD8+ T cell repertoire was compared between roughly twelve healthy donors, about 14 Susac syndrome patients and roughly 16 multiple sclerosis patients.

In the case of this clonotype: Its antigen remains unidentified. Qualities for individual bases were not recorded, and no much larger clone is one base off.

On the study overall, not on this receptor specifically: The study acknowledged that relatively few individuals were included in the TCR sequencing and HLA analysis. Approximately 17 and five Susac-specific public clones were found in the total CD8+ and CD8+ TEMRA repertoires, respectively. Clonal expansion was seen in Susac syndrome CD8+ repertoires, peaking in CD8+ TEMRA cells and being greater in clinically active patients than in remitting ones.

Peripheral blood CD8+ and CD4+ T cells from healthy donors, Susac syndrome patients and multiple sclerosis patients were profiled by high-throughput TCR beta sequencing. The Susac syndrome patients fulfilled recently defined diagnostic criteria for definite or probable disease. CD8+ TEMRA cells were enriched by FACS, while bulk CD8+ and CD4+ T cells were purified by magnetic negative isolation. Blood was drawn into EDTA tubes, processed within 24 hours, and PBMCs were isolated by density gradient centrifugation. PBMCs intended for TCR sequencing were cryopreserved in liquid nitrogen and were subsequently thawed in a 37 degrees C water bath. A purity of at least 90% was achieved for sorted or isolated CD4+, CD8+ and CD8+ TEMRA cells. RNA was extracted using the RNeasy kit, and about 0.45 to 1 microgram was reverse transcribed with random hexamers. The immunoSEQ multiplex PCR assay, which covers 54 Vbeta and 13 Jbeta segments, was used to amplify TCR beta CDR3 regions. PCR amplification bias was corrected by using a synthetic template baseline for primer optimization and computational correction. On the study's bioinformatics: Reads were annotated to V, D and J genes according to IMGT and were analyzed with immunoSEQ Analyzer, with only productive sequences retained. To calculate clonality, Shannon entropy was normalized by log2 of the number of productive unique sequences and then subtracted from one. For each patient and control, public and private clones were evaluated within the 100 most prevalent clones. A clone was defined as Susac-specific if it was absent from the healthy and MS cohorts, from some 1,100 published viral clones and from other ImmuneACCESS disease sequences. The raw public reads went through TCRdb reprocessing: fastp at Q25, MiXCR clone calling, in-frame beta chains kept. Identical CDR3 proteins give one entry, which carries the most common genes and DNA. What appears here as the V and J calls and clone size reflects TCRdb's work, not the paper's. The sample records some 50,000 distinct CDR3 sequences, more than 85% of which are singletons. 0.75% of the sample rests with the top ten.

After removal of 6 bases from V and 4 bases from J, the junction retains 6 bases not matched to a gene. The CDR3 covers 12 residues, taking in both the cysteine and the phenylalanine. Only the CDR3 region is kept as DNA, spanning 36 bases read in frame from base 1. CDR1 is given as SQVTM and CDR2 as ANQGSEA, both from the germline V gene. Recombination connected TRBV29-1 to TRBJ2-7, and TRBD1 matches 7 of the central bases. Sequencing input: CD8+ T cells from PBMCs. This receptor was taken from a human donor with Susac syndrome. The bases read TGCAGCGTCAGGGGACAGACGTACGAGCAGTACTTC. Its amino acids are CSVRGQTYEQYF.